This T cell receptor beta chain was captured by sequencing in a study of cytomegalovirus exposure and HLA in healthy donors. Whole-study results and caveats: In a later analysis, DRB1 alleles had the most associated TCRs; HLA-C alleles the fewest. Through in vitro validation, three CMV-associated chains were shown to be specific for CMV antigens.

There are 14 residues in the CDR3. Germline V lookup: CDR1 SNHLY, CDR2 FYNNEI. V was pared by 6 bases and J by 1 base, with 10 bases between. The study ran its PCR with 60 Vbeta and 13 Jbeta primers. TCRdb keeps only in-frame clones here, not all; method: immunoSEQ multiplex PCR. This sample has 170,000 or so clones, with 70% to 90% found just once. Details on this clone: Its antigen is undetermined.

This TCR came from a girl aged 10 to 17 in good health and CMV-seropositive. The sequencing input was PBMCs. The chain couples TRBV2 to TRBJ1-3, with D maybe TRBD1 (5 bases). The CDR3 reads CASSGGLSGNTIYF. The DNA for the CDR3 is TGTGCCAGCAGCGGGGGTCTGTCTGGAAACACCATATATTTT. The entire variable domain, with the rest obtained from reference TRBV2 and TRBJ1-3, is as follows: EPEVTQTPSHQVTQMGQEVILRCVPISNHLYFYWYRQILGQKVEFLVSFYNNEISEKSEIFDDQFSVERPDGSNFTLKIRSTKLEDSAMYFCASSGGLSGNTIYFGEGSWLTVV.